This TCR beta chain was identified during a study of shared clonotypes between healthy human individuals. Study findings and constraints: Relative to memory subsets, naive subsets generally showed larger estimated richness.

CDR1 is SEHNR and CDR2 is FQNEAQ in the germline V gene (reference sequence). CDR3 length: 17 amino acids. The ends lost 6 bases at V and 3 bases at J; junction bases unmatched: 10. Details on this clone: Its antigen is unknown.

Genomic DNA from each subset was divided evenly over several immunoSEQ plates. The data were produced by immunoSEQ multiplex PCR, yet TCRdb's version contains in-frame clones alone and is incomplete. This sample has about 550,000 clones, with about 95% found just once. The naive CD8 subset, CD45RO-negative cells positively selected for CCR7, excluded terminally differentiated effector memory CD45RA+ cells. The material sequenced was naive CD8+ T cells sorted from blood. The J gene is TRBJ2-2, the V gene TRBV7-9, with TRBD1 identical over 10 bases. The clonotype originates from a woman aged 30 to 39 in good health. CDR3 sequence (DNA): TGTGCCAGCAGAGGACCGGGACAGGGGTATGACACCGGGGAGCTGTTTTTT. Amino acid sequence: CASRGPGQGYDTGELFF. Based on the CDR3 plus reference TRBV7-9 and TRBJ2-2, the full variable domain is DTGVSQNPRHKITKRGQNVTFRCDPISEHNRLYWYRQTLGQGPEFLTYFQNEAQLEKSRLLSDRFSAERPKGSFSTLEIQRTEQGDSAMYLCASRGPGQGYDTGELFFGEGSRLTVL.